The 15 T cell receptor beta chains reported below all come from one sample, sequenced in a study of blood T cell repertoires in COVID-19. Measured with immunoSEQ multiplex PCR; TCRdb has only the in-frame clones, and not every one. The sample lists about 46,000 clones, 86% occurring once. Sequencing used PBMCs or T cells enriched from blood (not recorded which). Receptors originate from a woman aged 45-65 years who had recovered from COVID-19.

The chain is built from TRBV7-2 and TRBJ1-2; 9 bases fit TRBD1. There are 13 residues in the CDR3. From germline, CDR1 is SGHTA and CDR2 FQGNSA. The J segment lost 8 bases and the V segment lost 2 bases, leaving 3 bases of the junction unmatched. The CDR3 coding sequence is TGTGCCAGCAGCTTACCCACAGGGGGCGGCTACACCTTC. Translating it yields CASSLPTGGGYTF.

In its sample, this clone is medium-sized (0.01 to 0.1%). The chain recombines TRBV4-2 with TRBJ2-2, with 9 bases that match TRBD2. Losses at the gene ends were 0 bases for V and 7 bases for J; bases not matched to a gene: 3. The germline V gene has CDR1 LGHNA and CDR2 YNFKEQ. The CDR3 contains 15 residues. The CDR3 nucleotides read TGTGCCAGCAGCCAAGATCTAGCGGGGCACGGGGAGCTGTTTTTT. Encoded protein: CASSQDLAGHGELFF.

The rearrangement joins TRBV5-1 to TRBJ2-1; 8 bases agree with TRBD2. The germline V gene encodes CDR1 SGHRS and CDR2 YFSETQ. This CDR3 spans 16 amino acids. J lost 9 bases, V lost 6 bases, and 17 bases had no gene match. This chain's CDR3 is CASKSPAGDGIGEQFF. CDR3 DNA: TGCGCCAGCAAGAGCCCAGCGGGAGACGGTATCGGTGAGCAGTTCTTC.

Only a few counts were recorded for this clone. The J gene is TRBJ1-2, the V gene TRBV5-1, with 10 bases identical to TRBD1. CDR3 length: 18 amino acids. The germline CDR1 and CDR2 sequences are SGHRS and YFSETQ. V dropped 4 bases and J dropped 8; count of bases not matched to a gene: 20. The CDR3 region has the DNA TGCGCCAGCAGCCTGGCCGGAGGGACAGGGGTCGGGACGGACGGCTACACCTTC. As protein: CASSLAGGTGVGTDGYTF.

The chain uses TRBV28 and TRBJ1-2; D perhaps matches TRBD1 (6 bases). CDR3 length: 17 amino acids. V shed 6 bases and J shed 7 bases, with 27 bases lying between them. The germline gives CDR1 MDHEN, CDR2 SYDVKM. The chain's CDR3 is CASSDGQNLPGWRGYTF. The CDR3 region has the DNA TGTGCCAGCAGCGATGGACAGAACCTACCTGGCTGGCGTGGCTACACCTTC.

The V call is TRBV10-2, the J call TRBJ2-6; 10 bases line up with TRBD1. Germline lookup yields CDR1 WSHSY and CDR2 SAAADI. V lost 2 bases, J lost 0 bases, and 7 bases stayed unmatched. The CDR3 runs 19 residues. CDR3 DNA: TGCGCCAGCAGTGAGCCGGGACAGGGGCTTCTCTCTGGGGCCAACGTCCTGACTTTC. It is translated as CASSEPGQGLLSGANVLTF.

The CDR3 DNA is TGCGCCAGCACTCCCCAGGGATACACCGGGGAGCTGTTTTTT. Translating gives CASTPQGYTGELFF. The genes are TRBV5-1 and TRBJ2-2, with a possible D match to TRBD1 (5 bases). Germline CDR1 is SGHRS and CDR2 is YFSETQ. Trimming removed 6 bases from V and 3 bases from J, with 12 bases in between. The CDR3 length is 14 residues.

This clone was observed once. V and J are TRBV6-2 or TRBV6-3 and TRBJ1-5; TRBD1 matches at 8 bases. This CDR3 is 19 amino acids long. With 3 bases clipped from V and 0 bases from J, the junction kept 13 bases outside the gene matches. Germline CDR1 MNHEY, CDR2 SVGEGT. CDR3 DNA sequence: TGTGCCAGCAGTTATTCACCAGGGGGCCCACCGTATAGCAATCAGCCCCAGCATTTT. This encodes CASSYSPGGPPYSNQPQHF.

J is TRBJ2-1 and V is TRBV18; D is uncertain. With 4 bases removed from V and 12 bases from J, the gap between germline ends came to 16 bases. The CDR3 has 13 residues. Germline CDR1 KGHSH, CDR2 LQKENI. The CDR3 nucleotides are TGTGCCAGCTCACTCAGTACCGCAATGGTGCAGTTCTTC. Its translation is CASSLSTAMVQFF. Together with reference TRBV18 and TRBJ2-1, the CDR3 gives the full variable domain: NAGVMQNPRHLVRRRGQEARLRCSPMKGHSHVYWYRQLPEEGLKFMVYLQKENIIDESGMPKERFSAEFPKEGPSILRIQQVVRGDSAAYFCASSLSTAMVQFFGPGTRLTVL.

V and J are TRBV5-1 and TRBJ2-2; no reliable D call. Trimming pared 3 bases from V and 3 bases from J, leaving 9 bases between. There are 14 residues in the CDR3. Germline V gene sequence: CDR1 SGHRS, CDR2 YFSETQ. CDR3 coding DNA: TGCGCCAGCAGCTCCTTCCCCGACACCGGGGAGCTGTTTTTT. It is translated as CASSSFPDTGELFF.

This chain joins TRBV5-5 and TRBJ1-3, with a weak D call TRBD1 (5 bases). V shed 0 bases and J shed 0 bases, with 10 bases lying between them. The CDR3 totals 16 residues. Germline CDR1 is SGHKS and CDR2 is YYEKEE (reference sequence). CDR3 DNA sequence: TGTGCCAGCAGCTTGGCGGGGGATTCCTCTGGAAACACCATATATTTT. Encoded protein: CASSLAGDSSGNTIYF.

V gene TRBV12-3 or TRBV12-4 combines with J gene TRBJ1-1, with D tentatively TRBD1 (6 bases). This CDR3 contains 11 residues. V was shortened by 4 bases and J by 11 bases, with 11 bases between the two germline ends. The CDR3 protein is CASSSRGGAFF. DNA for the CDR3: TGTGCCAGCAGTTCGAGGGGGGGGGCTTTCTTT.

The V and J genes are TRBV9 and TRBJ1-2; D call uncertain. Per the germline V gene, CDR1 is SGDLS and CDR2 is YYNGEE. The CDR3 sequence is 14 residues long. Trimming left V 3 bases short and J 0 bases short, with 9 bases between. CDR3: CASSAWRSNYGYTF. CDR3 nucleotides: TGTGCCAGCAGCGCTTGGAGGTCTAACTATGGCTACACCTTC.

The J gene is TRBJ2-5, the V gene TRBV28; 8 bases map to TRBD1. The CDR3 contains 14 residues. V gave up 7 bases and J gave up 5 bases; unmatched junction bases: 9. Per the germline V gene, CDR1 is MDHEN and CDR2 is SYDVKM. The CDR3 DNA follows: TGTGCCAGCACGCTACAGGGGGAGGTGGAGACCCAGTACTTC. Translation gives CASTLQGEVETQYF.

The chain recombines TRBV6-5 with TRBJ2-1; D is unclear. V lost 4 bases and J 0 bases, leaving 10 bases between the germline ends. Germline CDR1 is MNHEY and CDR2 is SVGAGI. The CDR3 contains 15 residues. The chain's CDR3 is CASSSRINSYNEQFF. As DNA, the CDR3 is TGTGCCAGCAGTTCCAGGATTAACTCCTACAATGAGCAGTTCTTC.